The present T cell receptor beta chain was sequenced within a study of Graves' ophthalmopathy and Graves' hyperthyroidism. This clonotype was detected ten times or more. The authors isolated PBMCs from 8.5 to 10 ml of fresh peripheral blood. Amplification of the TCR beta CDR3 regions used RNA transcripts (as template). In the first round, RT-PCR was carried out with HTBI primers, and a multiplex PCR formed the second round. MiXCR was run by TCRdb on the multiplex PCR reads, yielding one entry per CDR3 protein. The data show approximately 500,000 distinct CDR3 sequences, around an eighth seen once. CDR1 and CDR2 (germline): GTSNPN, SVGIG (reference sequence). CDR3 length equals 11 residues. Trimming left V 5 bases short and J 3 bases short, with 7 bases between.

The gene calls are TRBV30 and TRBJ1-2; the D is unclear. The TCR originated in a woman younger than 45 with Graves' ophthalmopathy. Sequencing used blood. In nucleotides, the CDR3 is TGTGCCTGGTCAGTAGACTATGGCTACACCTTC. This codes for CAWSVDYGYTF.